These 25 T cell receptor beta chains share one sample of origin, sequenced in a study of chemoradiotherapy in HPV16-positive cancers. Profiling relied on immunoSEQ multiplex PCR, and the TCRdb table lists in-frame clones only, not all of them. The data show tens of thousands of clones, 88% seen once. The sequences come from blood, collected from a patient who underwent chemoradiotherapy. These receptors were taken from a human donor with HPV-associated anogenital cancer.

The chain carries TRBV19 and TRBJ1-4, with 9 bases fitting TRBD1. With 6 bases clipped from V and 7 bases from J, the junction kept 6 bases outside the gene matches. Germline V lookup: CDR1 LNHDA, CDR2 SQIVND (reference sequence). The CDR3 totals 14 residues. CDR3 sequence reads: CASRDRGEGEKLFF. DNA for the CDR3: TGTGCCAGTAGGGACAGGGGAGAAGGTGAAAAACTGTTTTTT.

The V call is TRBV4-1, the J call TRBJ2-1; TRBD2 matches at 11 bases. Per germline, CDR1 MGHRA and CDR2 YSYEKL. Trimming removed 1 base from V and 2 bases from J; junction bases left unmatched: 1. The CDR3 is made up of 16 amino acids. The CDR3 is CASSQALAGAYNEQFF. CDR3 nucleotides: TGCGCCAGCAGCCAAGCACTAGCGGGGGCCTACAATGAGCAGTTCTTC.

The chain recombines TRBV28 with TRBJ1-2, with TRBD1 identical over 7 bases. The V and J ends lost 8 bases and 1 base, in that order; junction bases with no gene match: 7. The CDR3 is made up of 14 amino acids. Germline assignment: CDR1 MDHEN and CDR2 SYDVKM. This CDR3 is CASGKTGNNYGYTF. The CDR3, as DNA: TGTGCCAGCGGTAAGACAGGGAATAACTATGGCTACACCTTC.

The chain links TRBV7-6 to TRBJ2-7, with D possibly called TRBD1 or TRBD2 (6 bases each). Trimming left V 4 bases short and J 3 bases short, with 10 bases between. Per germline, CDR1 SGHVS and CDR2 FNYEAQ. This CDR3 is built from 13 residues. In DNA form, the CDR3 reads TGTGCCAGCAGCTACGGGGGCGGCTACGAGCAGTACTTC. It codes for CASSYGGGYEQYF.

Details on this clone: This same CDR3 is encoded by further DNA sequences in the sample. The gene calls are TRBV7-6 and TRBJ1-5; D perhaps matches TRBD1 (6 bases). V lost 3 bases and J 7 bases, leaving 16 bases between the germline ends. There are 15 residues in the CDR3. Germline CDR1 and CDR2: SGHVS and FNYEAQ. CDR3 DNA: TGTGCCAGCAGCTTGGCGGGGGGCGCGGGGCAGCCCCAGCATTTT. Translated, it gives CASSLAGGAGQPQHF.

V is TRBV11-2 and J is TRBJ2-7; D ambiguous. Per germline, CDR1 SGHAT and CDR2 FQNNGV. The ends were cut back, 0 bases at V and 2 bases at J, with 17 bases in the middle. This CDR3 region has 17 residues. CDR3 bases: TGTGCCAGCAGCTTAGACGGCCCATTGGCGGTGACCTACGAGCAGTACTTC. It specifies CASSLDGPLAVTYEQYF. The variable domain in full, with the rest retrieved from reference TRBV11-2 and TRBJ2-7, is EAGVAQSPRYKIIEKRQSVAFWCNPISGHATLYWYQQILGQGPKLLIQFQNNGVVDDSQLPKDRFSAERLKGVDSTLKIQPAKLEDSAVYLCASSLDGPLAVTYEQYFGPGTRLTVT.

The V and J genes are TRBV7-2 and TRBJ1-2; possible D gene TRBD1, 5 bases. The germline V and J ends were trimmed by 5 bases and 4 bases, with 17 bases remaining between them. Germline V gene lookup returns CDR1 SGHTA and CDR2 FQGNSA. This CDR3 spans 15 amino acids. In nucleotides, the CDR3 is TGTGCCAGCAGCCCCAATCAGGGTCACGGCTATGGCTACACCTTC. Translation gives CASSPNQGHGYGYTF.

The rearrangement joins TRBV11-2 to TRBJ2-7; D remains ambiguous. V was trimmed by 2 bases and J by 3 bases, leaving 5 bases between them. The CDR3 runs to 12 residues. Per the germline V gene, CDR1 is SGHAT and CDR2 is FQNNGV. CDR3 amino acids: CASSLTGYEQYF. DNA of the CDR3: TGTGCCAGCAGCTTAACGGGCTACGAGCAGTACTTC.

The CDR3 sequence: CASSSDRGQPQHF. DNA of the CDR3: TGTGCCAGCAGCTCCGACCGGGGTCAGCCCCAGCATTTT. This sequence joins TRBV7-3 and TRBJ1-5; D is uncertain. The V end was cut by 4 bases, the J end by 6 bases, with 10 bases between. The CDR3 contains 13 residues. Germline V gene sequence: CDR1 SGHTA, CDR2 FQGTGA.

This clone appeared once. This chain links TRBV14 with TRBJ2-1; D not certain. The germline gives CDR1 SGHDN, CDR2 FVKESK. The CDR3 is made up of 14 amino acids. V lost 4 bases and J lost 3, with 10 bases in between. CDR3 nucleotides: TGTGCCAGCAGCCCTCTTTCGGTCTACAATGAGCAGTTCTTC. Translating gives CASSPLSVYNEQFF. Together with reference TRBV14 and TRBJ2-1, the CDR3 gives the full variable domain: EAGVTQFPSHSVIEKGQTVTLRCDPISGHDNLYWYRRVMGKEIKFLLHFVKESKQDESGMPNNRFLAERTGGTYSTLKVQPAELEDSGVYFCASSPLSVYNEQFFGPGTRLTVL.

The chain couples TRBV5-1 to TRBJ2-1; TRBD2 agrees at 10 bases. CDR1 and CDR2 from the germline V gene are SGHRS and YFSETQ. The length of the CDR3 is 18 residues. The trim removed 0 bases at V and 7 bases at J, leaving 13 bases unmatched. CDR3 protein: CASSLDGAQRGGRNEQFF. CDR3 nucleotides: TGCGCCAGCAGCTTGGACGGTGCGCAGCGGGGGGGCAGAAATGAGCAGTTCTTC.

As regards this clone: One end of the junction varies from germline; a read error may be responsible. The CDR3 loop is CASSPGLAGAPPNF. In DNA, the CDR3 is TGTGCCAGCAGCCCGGGACTAGCGGGGGCCCCACCTAATTTT. This chain joins TRBV11-3 and TRBJ2-3, with TRBD2 matching 14 bases. Per germline, CDR1 SGHNT and CDR2 YENEEA. The CDR3 length is 14 residues.

This chain joins TRBV6-6 and TRBJ1-1, with TRBD1 as a possible D gene (6 bases). This CDR3 spans 15 amino acids. Trimming took off 6 bases at V and 5 bases at J, with 19 bases between the two ends. Germline lookup yields CDR1 MNHNY and CDR2 SVGAGI (reference sequence). For the CDR3, the DNA is TGTGCCAGCAGACCGAGGTCGCTTAGGGGGACTGAAGCTTTCTTT. This codes for CASRPRSLRGTEAFF.

The chain carries TRBV4-2 and TRBJ2-5; tentatively, D is TRBD2 (7 bases). CDR1 is LGHNA and CDR2 is YNFKEQ in the germline V gene. The CDR3 covers 14 residues. V was cut by 4 bases and J by 3 bases, with 12 bases left in between. CDR3: CASSLGGPKETQYF. Here the CDR3 DNA reads TGTGCCAGCAGCCTCGGGGGGCCCAAAGAGACCCAGTACTTC.

The chain links TRBV14 to TRBJ1-1; D unclear. V was clipped by 1 base and J by 6 bases, with 9 bases between them. The CDR3 sequence is 13 residues long. The V gene's germline CDR1 is SGHDN and CDR2 FVKESK. CDR3 DNA: TGTGCCAGCAGCCAAGTGGGCGGTTCTGAAGCTTTCTTT. Its translation: CASSQVGGSEAFF.

This clone occurred a few times. The J gene is TRBJ1-1, the V gene TRBV30; TRBD1 might be the D (6 bases). V was trimmed by 4 bases and J by 10 bases, leaving 22 bases between them. The CDR3 covers 14 residues. Germline lookup yields CDR1 GTSNPN and CDR2 SVGIG (reference sequence). The CDR3 DNA reads as TGTGCCTGGAACAGGGACATGGGGGCCAAGGGAGCTTTCTTT. Protein product: CAWNRDMGAKGAFF. Combining the CDR3 with reference TRBV30 and TRBJ1-1 gives the whole variable domain SQTIHQWPATLVQPVGSPLSLECTVEGTSNPNLYWYRQAAGRGLQLLFYSVGIGQISSEVPQNLSASRPQDRQFILSSKKLLLSDSGFYLCAWNRDMGAKGAFFGQGTRLTVV.

The chain couples TRBV15 to TRBJ2-5; possible D gene TRBD2, 5 bases. The CDR3 loop spans 13 amino acids. Germline V gives CDR1 LNHNV, CDR2 YYDKDF (reference sequence). CDR3 DNA: TGTGGCGCGAAGTCGGGATCCCAAGAGACCCAGTACTTC. This sequence encodes CGAKSGSQETQYF.

This chain links TRBV6-5 with TRBJ2-5, with a weak D call TRBD1 (5 bases). CDR1 and CDR2 (germline): MNHEY, SVGAGI. The CDR3 has 14 amino acids. V was pared by 2 bases and J by 3 bases, with 10 bases between. The CDR3 nucleotides read TGTGCCAGCAGTTACAGGCAGGGAAAAGAGACCCAGTACTTC. Protein product: CASSYRQGKETQYF.

As to this clone: Sequence at one end of the junction differs from germline and may be a read error. The chain employs TRBV7-7 and TRBJ2-7, with TRBD1 identical over 11 bases. This CDR3 contains 13 residues. Germline V gene lookup returns CDR1 SSHAT and CDR2 FNYEAQ (reference sequence). CDR3 DNA: TGTGCTAGCAGCTTAGGGACAGGGGGCGAGCAGTACTTC. Translation gives CASSLGTGGEQYF.

J is TRBJ2-7 and V is TRBV28; D is ambiguous. Per the germline V gene, CDR1 is MDHEN and CDR2 is SYDVKM. This CDR3 region has 11 residues. V lost 8 bases and J 4 bases, leaving 9 bases between the germline ends. CDR3 sequence reads: CASARRYEQYF. In DNA, the CDR3 is TGTGCCAGCGCCCGGCGGTACGAGCAGTACTTC.

The CDR3 here is CASSQGTGLANYGYTF. DNA of the CDR3: TGCGCCAGCAGCCAAGGGACAGGACTGGCTAACTATGGCTACACCTTC. The rearrangement joins TRBV4-1 to TRBJ1-2, with 7 positions matching TRBD1. The CDR3 has 16 amino acids. Germline V gives CDR1 MGHRA, CDR2 YSYEKL. V lost 1 base and J lost 0; bases outside the gene matches: 5.

The chain recombines TRBV7-9 with TRBJ2-7; TRBD2 matches 12 bases. Per the germline V gene, CDR1 is SEHNR and CDR2 is FQNEAQ (reference sequence). The CDR3 consists of 14 residues. V gave up 4 bases and J gave up 4 bases; unmatched junction bases: 2. The CDR3 sequence: CASSSSGRAYEQYF. The CDR3, as DNA: TGTGCCAGCAGCTCTAGCGGGAGGGCGTACGAGCAGTACTTC. The full variable domain, with the rest looked up from reference TRBV7-9 and TRBJ2-7, is DTGVSQNPRHKITKRGQNVTFRCDPISEHNRLYWYRQTLGQGPEFLTYFQNEAQLEKSRLLSDRFSAERPKGSFSTLEIQRTEQGDSAMYLCASSSSGRAYEQYFGPGTRLTVT.

Only a few counts were recorded for this clone. The rearrangement joins TRBV7-9 to TRBJ1-6; TRBD1 matches 7 bases. The CDR3 totals 14 residues. V dropped 4 bases and J dropped 8; count of bases not matched to a gene: 5. Germline CDR1 reads SEHNR; CDR2 reads FQNEAQ (reference sequence). For the CDR3, the DNA is TGTGCCAGCAGCTCGACAGGGTTGGATTCACCCCTCCACTTT. Protein product: CASSSTGLDSPLHF.

This rearrangement joins TRBV29-1 to TRBJ1-3, with 8 bases aligning to TRBD1. The CDR3 is made up of 13 amino acids. In germline, CDR1 is SQVTM, CDR2 ANQGSEA. Trimming at V came to 6 bases and at J to 3 bases, leaving 4 bases not matched to a gene. The CDR3 region has the DNA TGCAGCGTGGGAGGACAGGGTGGAAACACCATATATTTT. Translated: CSVGGQGGNTIYF.

This chain joins TRBV25-1 and TRBJ2-7, with TRBD2 matching 8 bases. The CDR3 has 14 residues. Trimming took 5 bases from V and 2 from J; bases not matched to a gene: 5. Germline lookup yields CDR1 MGHDK and CDR2 SYGVNS. The CDR3 DNA reads TGTGCCAGCAGTTCTAGCGGGCTAGCCTACGAGCAGTACTTC. This translates into CASSSSGLAYEQYF.